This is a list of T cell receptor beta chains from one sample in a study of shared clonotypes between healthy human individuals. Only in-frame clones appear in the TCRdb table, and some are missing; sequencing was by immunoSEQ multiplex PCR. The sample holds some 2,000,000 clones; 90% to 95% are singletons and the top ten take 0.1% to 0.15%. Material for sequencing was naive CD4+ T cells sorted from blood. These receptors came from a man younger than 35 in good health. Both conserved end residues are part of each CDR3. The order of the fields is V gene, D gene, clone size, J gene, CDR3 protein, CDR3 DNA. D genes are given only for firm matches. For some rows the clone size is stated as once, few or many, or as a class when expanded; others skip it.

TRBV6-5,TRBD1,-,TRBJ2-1,CASSYSTGNNEQFF,TGTGCCAGCAGTTACTCGACAGGGAATAATGAGCAGTTCTTC
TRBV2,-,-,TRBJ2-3,CASKTGDHTDTQYF,TGTGCCAGCAAGACGGGAGACCACACAGATACGCAGTATTTT
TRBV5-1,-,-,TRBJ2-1,CASSLFQSNEQFF,TGCGCCAGCAGCTTATTCCAGTCCAATGAGCAGTTCTTC
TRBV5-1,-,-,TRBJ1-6,CASGATDWGDSPLHF,TGCGCCAGCGGGGCGACGGACTGGGGGGATTCACCCCTCCACTTT
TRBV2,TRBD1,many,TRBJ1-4,CASNGQGASEKLFF,TGTGCCAGCAATGGACAGGGGGCGAGCGAAAAACTGTTTTTT
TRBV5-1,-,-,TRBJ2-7,CASSLDSTGTTYEQYF,TGCGCCAGCAGCTTGGACTCTACCGGGACCACCTACGAGCAGTACTTC
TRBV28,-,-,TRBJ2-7,CASSYVDMASYEQYF,TGTGCCAGCAGCTACGTTGATATGGCTTCCTACGAGCAGTACTTC
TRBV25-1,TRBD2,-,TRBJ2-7,CASELAGGPENEQYF,TGTGCCAGCGAACTAGCGGGAGGGCCGGAAAACGAGCAGTACTTC
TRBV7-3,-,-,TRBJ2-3,CASSFGGAGDTQYF,TGTGCCAGCAGCTTTGGCGGAGCTGGGGATACGCAGTATTTT
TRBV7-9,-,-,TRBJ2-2,CASSPEGRTGELFF,TGTGCCAGCTCCCCTGAAGGGAGGACCGGGGAGCTGTTTTTT
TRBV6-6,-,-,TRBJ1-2,CASSRTIEGVAGYTF,TGTGCCAGCAGCCGCACGATTGAAGGGGTTGCCGGCTACACCTTC
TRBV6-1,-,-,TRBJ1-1,CASGWTALNTEAFF,TGTGCCAGCGGCTGGACAGCCTTGAACACTGAAGCTTTCTTT
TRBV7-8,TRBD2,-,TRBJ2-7,CASSTVAGVEQYF,TGTGCCAGCAGTACTGTAGCGGGAGTCGAGCAGTACTTC
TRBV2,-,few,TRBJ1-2,CASSEGYGYTF,TGTGCCAGCAGTGAGGGGTATGGCTACACCTTC
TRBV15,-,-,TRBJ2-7,CATSPRPVYEQYF,TGTGCCACCAGCCCCCGTCCCGTATACGAGCAGTACTTC
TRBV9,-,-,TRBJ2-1,CASSVNRDSNEQFF,TGTGCCAGCAGCGTAAACCGGGACTCGAATGAGCAGTTCTTC
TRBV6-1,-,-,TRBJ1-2,CASSEAGGRANYGYTF,TGTGCCAGCAGTGAAGCGGGTGGGAGGGCAAACTATGGCTACACCTTC
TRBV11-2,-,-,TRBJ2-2,CASSLGPTGTPGELFF,TGTGCCAGCAGCTTAGGTCCCACCGGGACCCCCGGGGAGCTGTTTTTT
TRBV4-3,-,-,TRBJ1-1,CASSLGEGNTEAFF,TGCGCCAGCAGCCTAGGAGAGGGGAACACTGAAGCTTTCTTT
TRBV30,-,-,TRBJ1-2,CAWSVSPAIYGYTF,TGTGCCTGGAGTGTGTCACCAGCGATCTATGGCTACACCTTC
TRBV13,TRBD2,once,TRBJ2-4,CASSHRLDPGLGAKNIQYF,TGTGCCAGCAGCCATCGTCTGGATCCGGGACTAGGGGCCAAAAACATTCAGTACTTC
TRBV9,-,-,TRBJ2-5,CASSEGVQETQYF,TGTGCCAGCAGCGAGGGTGTCCAGGAGACCCAGTACTTC
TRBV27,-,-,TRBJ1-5,CASSLSVRGDSNQPQHF,TGTGCCAGCAGTTTATCGGTAAGGGGTGATAGCAATCAGCCCCAGCATTTT
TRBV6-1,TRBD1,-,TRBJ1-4,CASSLGQGREKLFF,TGTGCCAGCAGCCTCGGACAGGGGCGAGAAAAACTGTTTTTT
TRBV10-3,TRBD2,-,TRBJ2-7,CAISFSSGGSYEQYF,TGTGCCATCAGCTTTTCTAGCGGGGGGTCCTACGAGCAGTACTTC
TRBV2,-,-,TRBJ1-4,CASSLGEKLFF,TGTGCCAGCAGTCTGGGGGAAAAACTGTTTTTT
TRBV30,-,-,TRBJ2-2,CAWSAGFGELFF,TGTGCCTGGAGCGCAGGGTTCGGGGAGCTGTTTTTT
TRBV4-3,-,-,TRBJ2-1,CASSQDWAGEQFF,TGCGCCAGCAGCCAAGATTGGGCGGGTGAGCAGTTCTTC
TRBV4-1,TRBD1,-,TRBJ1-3,CASSQVGTGGGISGNTIYF,TGCGCCAGCAGCCAAGTCGGGACAGGGGGCGGGATATCTGGAAACACCATATATTTT